These 9 T cell receptor beta chains came from one sample sequenced in a study of shared clonotypes between healthy human individuals. Sequenced by immunoSEQ multiplex PCR; TCRdb stores in-frame clones only, minus some. Of 2.3 million or so clones in the sample, 80% to 95% were seen once. The sample consisted of naive CD4+ T cells from PBMCs. Subset described: CD45RA+ positively selected. These receptors came from a man between 18 and 29 years old in good health. Some clones in this sample may be carry-over from other donors' samples.

The V and J genes are TRBV7-9 and TRBJ2-7, with D uncertain. Trimming left V 5 bases short and J 3 bases short, with 11 bases between. CDR3 length: 13 residues. Germline-derived CDR1 and CDR2 are SEHNR and FQNEAQ (reference sequence). The CDR3: CASSPGYYYEQYF. The CDR3 nucleotides read TGTGCCAGCAGCCCCGGATACTACTACGAGCAGTACTTC. Full variable domain (remainder filled in from reference TRBV7-9 and TRBJ2-7): DTGVSQNPRHKITKRGQNVTFRCDPISEHNRLYWYRQTLGQGPEFLTYFQNEAQLEKSRLLSDRFSAERPKGSFSTLEIQRTEQGDSAMYLCASSPGYYYEQYFGPGTRLTVT.

The chain joins TRBV15 to TRBJ2-5; D uncertain. Between the trimmed V and J ends, which lost 3 bases and 5 bases, there was a span of 7 bases. Germline V gene data show CDR1 as LNHNV and CDR2 as YYDKDF (reference sequence). This CDR3 is built from 12 residues. The CDR3 sequence is CATSRLRETQYF. The CDR3 bases are TGTGCCACCAGCAGGTTGAGGGAGACCCAGTACTTC.

V usage is TRBV7-7 and J usage is TRBJ2-2, with D unclear. CDR3 length equals 14 residues. The V and J ends lost 1 base and 2 bases respectively, with 5 bases between them. Germline V gene lookup returns CDR1 SSHAT and CDR2 FNYEAQ (reference sequence). CDR3 residues: CASSLGTNTGELFF. The CDR3 nucleotides read TGTGCCAGCAGCTTAGGTACAAACACCGGGGAGCTGTTTTTT. The variable domain in full, completed from reference TRBV7-7 and TRBJ2-2, reads GAGVSQSPRYKVTKRGQDVTLRCDPISSHATLYWYQQALGQGPEFLTYFNYEAQPDKSGLPSDRFSAERPEGSISTLTIQRTEQRDSAMYRCASSLGTNTGELFFGEGSRLTVL.

With regard to this clone: One end of the junction is discordant with germline, which a read error may explain. The chain carries TRBV19 and TRBJ1-5, with D possibly matching TRBD1 (5 bases). This CDR3 is 15 amino acids long. Germline-derived CDR1 and CDR2 are LNHDA and SQIVND (reference sequence). The CDR3 nucleotides are TGTGCCAGTAGGATAGGGACGGCATCAGATCAGCCCCAGCATTTT. This sequence encodes CASRIGTASDQPQHF. Full variable domain (outside the CDR3, taken from reference TRBV19 and TRBJ1-5): DGGITQSPKYLFRKEGQNVTLSCEQNLNHDAMYWYRQDPGQGLRLIYYSQIVNDFQKGDIAEGYSVSREKKESFPLTVTSAQKNPTAFYLCASRIGTASDQPQHFGDGTRLSIL.

The chain uses TRBV15 and TRBJ1-1; D is unresolved. Trimming took 0 bases from V and 1 from J, leaving 9 bases between them. The CDR3 runs to 15 residues. Looked up from germline, CDR1 is LNHNV and CDR2 is YYDKDF (reference sequence). The CDR3 reads CATSRDNNRNTEAFF. As DNA, the CDR3 is TGTGCCACCAGCAGAGATAATAACCGGAACACTGAAGCTTTCTTT. Full variable domain (remainder filled in from reference TRBV15 and TRBJ1-1): DAMVIQNPRYQVTQFGKPVTLSCSQTLNHNVMYWYQQKSSQAPKLLFHYYDKDFNNEADTPDNFQSRRPNTSFCFLDIRSPGLGDTAMYLCATSRDNNRNTEAFFGQGTRLTVV.

V gene TRBV30 combines with J gene TRBJ1-3; 9 bases line up with TRBD1. In germline, CDR1 is GTSNPN, CDR2 SVGIG (reference sequence). With V trimmed by 8 bases and J by 6 bases, 8 bases remained unmatched. The CDR3 extends over 13 amino acids. CDR3 DNA sequence: TGTGCCGGGGAGGACAGGGGTAAAAACACCATATATTTT. Translated, it gives CAGEDRGKNTIYF.

The chain couples TRBV6-1 to TRBJ1-5; a weak D match, TRBD1 (5 bases). The V gene's germline CDR1 is MNHNS and CDR2 SASEGT. The length of the CDR3 is 15 residues. Deletions cut 1 base from V and 11 bases from J, with 18 bases between. CDR3 in amino acids: CASSEGGPSRVAQHF. The CDR3 nucleotides read TGTGCCAGCAGTGAAGGGGGACCATCGCGGGTAGCCCAGCATTTT.

The V call is TRBV5-1, the J call TRBJ2-1; 9 nucleotides align to TRBD1. Germline CDR1 reads SGHRS; CDR2 reads YFSETQ. With V trimmed by 5 bases and J by 5 bases, 11 bases remained unmatched. This CDR3 spans 16 amino acids. This chain's CDR3 is CASSRNPGQGHNEQFF. The CDR3 coding sequence is TGCGCCAGCAGTCGTAACCCGGGACAGGGTCACAATGAGCAGTTCTTC.

The chain has TRBV5-1 and TRBJ1-4; tentatively, D is TRBD1 (6 bases). V lost 4 bases and J 4 bases, leaving 11 bases between the germline ends. CDR3 length: 14 amino acids. Germline V gene sequence: CDR1 SGHRS, CDR2 YFSETQ. CDR3 bases: TGCGCCAGCAGCCCGGGACATAGTAATGAAAAACTGTTTTTT. This translates into CASSPGHSNEKLFF. Filled out from reference TRBV5-1 and TRBJ1-4, the complete variable domain reads KAGVTQTPRYLIKTRGQQVTLSCSPISGHRSVSWYQQTPGQGLQFLFEYFSETQRNKGNFPGRFSGRQFSNSRSEMNVSTLELGDSALYLCASSPGHSNEKLFFGSGTQLSVL.